The text below deals with one T cell receptor (beta chain). Its binding antigen is unknown. There are no base qualities to consult, and no much larger clone falls within one base. The sample belongs to a study of T cell repertoires in cytomegalovirus infection (dated by TCRdb to between 2019 and 2020). Context from the whole study: The peptide stimulations were aimed at well-studied HLA-B-restricted epitopes as well as recently identified HLA-C-restricted CMV epitopes, whose presentation resists viral immunomodulation. Donor HLA type was relevant to the analysis, because carriage of CMV infection together with the matching HLA type was indicated by public TCR beta signatures. Results the study describes overall, beyond this receptor: The ex vivo response was dominated by HLA-C-restricted CMV-specific TCR beta clonotypes, which also provided the single most frequent clonotype in two of eight donors. In both this cohort and an independent cohort of 352 donors, the cumulative frequency of public TCR beta family members distinguished carriers of CMV infection plus the relevant HLA type.

Unmatched junction bases come to 3, with V trimmed by 7 bases and J by 3 bases. Including the terminal cysteine and phenylalanine, the CDR3 comprises 13 residues. The DNA shown is the 39-base CDR3, in frame from base 1. The intended sense of this specimen's treatment or condition label: in vitro stimulation with specific CMV peptide epitopes to enrich CMV-specific T cells. Sequencing instrument: Illumina HiSeq 1500. Starting from the raw public reads, TCRdb applied fastp trimming at Q25, assembled clones with MiXCR and retained in-frame beta chains. Identical CDR3 protein sequences are pooled into one entry, listed with their most common genes and DNA. A total of over 95,000 distinct CDR3 sequences appear in this sample, around 31% of them only once. Around two fifths of the sample lies in the top ten.

The specimen was CD8+ T cells from cultured PBMCs, collected from culture after CMV antigen stimulation. The chain employs TRBV12-3 or TRBV12-4 and TRBJ1-5, with 7 middle bases fitting TRBD1. The sequence was obtained from a human donor in good health (CMV status not recorded). Some clones in this sample may be carry-over from other donors' samples. The sequenced DNA: TGTGCCAGCACGACAGGGTACAATCAGCCCCAGCATTTT. Its translation reads: CASTTGYNQPQHF.